This T cell receptor (beta chain) was documented in a study of cytomegalovirus exposure and HLA in healthy donors. In the study overall: Tens of millions of unique TCRs from HLA-typed donors were held in an early release of data. Findings and limits, study-wide: Serostatus for CMV was the only available immune exposure information.

The donors gave bone marrow, and they were healthy. As for this clone: The antigen is unknown.

J gave up 1 base and V 1 base, and 6 bases lay outside the gene matches. The CDR3 length is 16 residues. CDR1 is MDHEN and CDR2 is SYDVKM in the germline V gene. The PCR used 60 Vbeta and 13 Jbeta primers. Methods used by the authors: In a later analysis, the count reached 82 million or so unique TCR beta chains, with about 9.9 million shared. The table came from immunoSEQ multiplex PCR; TCRdb's copy has only in-frame clones and leaves some out. V, J and clone size reflect that table, while D and trimming were determined from the DNA. Seen here are just over 150,000 clones, about 85% observed once, and the top ten hold about 2%.

The sequence derives from a man aged 18 to 30 in good health and CMV-seropositive. Material: PBMCs. The chain couples TRBV28 to TRBJ1-1, with 7 nucleotides matching TRBD1. CDR3: CASSLLVRTGNTEAFF. The DNA for the CDR3 is TGTGCCAGCAGTTTATTAGTACGGACAGGGAACACTGAAGCTTTCTTT.